Listed below are T cell receptor beta chains from one sample, sequenced in a study of T cell repertoires in cytomegalovirus infection. TCRdb itself ran the reads through MiXCR, one entry per CDR3 protein. The sample records approximately 750,000 distinct CDR3 sequences, 35% being singletons. Sequenced: PBMCs. The receptors come from a human donor in good health (CMV status not recorded). Some clones in this sample may be carry-over from other donors' samples. Each CDR3 is given with its conserved first and last residue. D genes are given only for firm matches. Only part of the rows carry a size: once, few, many, or a class if the clone is expanded.

CDR3 length: 13; V gene: TRBV4-1; clone size: .; D gene: .; J gene: TRBJ2-7; CDR3 protein: CASSQVPGDEQYF; CDR3 DNA: TGCGCCAGCAGCCAAGTTCCGGGGGACGAGCAGTACTTC
CDR3 length: 16; V gene: TRBV6-5; clone size: few; D gene: TRBD2; J gene: TRBJ2-3; CDR3 protein: CASTSNPSGSGDTQYF; CDR3 DNA: TGTGCCAGCACATCAAACCCTAGCGGGAGTGGAGATACGCAGTATTTT
CDR3 length: 15; V gene: TRBV7-1; clone size: once; D gene: .; J gene: TRBJ1-4; CDR3 protein: CASSPGQQTNEKLFF; CDR3 DNA: TGTGCCAGCAGCCCCGGACAGCAGACGAATGAAAAACTGTTTTTT
CDR3 length: 14; V gene: TRBV7-6; clone size: many; D gene: .; J gene: TRBJ2-7; CDR3 protein: CASSLAPTSYEQYF; CDR3 DNA: TGTGCCAGCAGCTTAGCTCCCACCTCCTACGAGCAGTACTTC
CDR3 length: 17; V gene: TRBV4-1; clone size: few; D gene: .; J gene: TRBJ1-6; CDR3 protein: CASSQDWGSSYNSPLHF; CDR3 DNA: TGCGCCAGCAGCCAAGATTGGGGGAGCTCCTATAATTCACCCCTCCACTTT
CDR3 length: 14; V gene: TRBV19; clone size: .; D gene: TRBD1; J gene: TRBJ2-7; CDR3 protein: CASRSRDSSYEQYF; CDR3 DNA: TGTGCCAGTAGGTCCCGGGACAGCTCCTACGAGCAGTACTTC
CDR3 length: 14; V gene: TRBV7-2; clone size: many; D gene: .; J gene: TRBJ2-7; CDR3 protein: CASSLPPRRGEQYF; CDR3 DNA: TGTGCCAGCAGCTTACCCCCCCGTCGGGGCGAGCAGTACTTC
CDR3 length: 13; V gene: TRBV7-9; clone size: .; D gene: .; J gene: TRBJ2-1; CDR3 protein: CASSLRLGGEQFF; CDR3 DNA: TGTGCCAGCAGCTTACGACTGGGTGGTGAGCAGTTCTTC
CDR3 length: 13; V gene: TRBV3-1; clone size: .; D gene: TRBD1; J gene: TRBJ1-4; CDR3 protein: CASRPQGNEKLFF; CDR3 DNA: TGTGCCAGCAGGCCACAGGGGAATGAAAAACTGTTTTTT
CDR3 length: 12; V gene: TRBV7-9; clone size: .; D gene: .; J gene: TRBJ2-3; CDR3 protein: CASTAAADTQYF; CDR3 DNA: TGTGCCAGCACCGCAGCAGCCGATACGCAGTATTTT
CDR3 length: 19; V gene: TRBV7-2; clone size: few; D gene: TRBD2; J gene: TRBJ2-1; CDR3 protein: CASSAEGLAGGLLYNEQFF; CDR3 DNA: TGTGCCAGCAGCGCAGAAGGACTAGCGGGAGGCTTATTATACAATGAGCAGTTCTTC
CDR3 length: 17; V gene: TRBV28; clone size: .; D gene: .; J gene: TRBJ1-5; CDR3 protein: CASKSGQWTPINQPQHF; CDR3 DNA: TGTGCCAGCAAGAGTGGGCAGTGGACCCCCATAAATCAGCCCCAGCATTTT
CDR3 length: 13; V gene: TRBV27; clone size: .; D gene: .; J gene: TRBJ1-1; CDR3 protein: CASSLPGFAEAFF; CDR3 DNA: TGTGCCAGCAGTTTACCGGGGTTCGCTGAAGCTTTCTTT
CDR3 length: 15; V gene: TRBV7-6; clone size: many; D gene: .; J gene: TRBJ2-7; CDR3 protein: CASSLAPGTEYEQYF; CDR3 DNA: TGTGCCAGCAGCTTAGCGCCCGGGACCGAGTACGAGCAGTACTTC
CDR3 length: 16; V gene: TRBV6-6; clone size: .; D gene: TRBD2; J gene: TRBJ2-3; CDR3 protein: CASSYPSGGAFDTQYF; CDR3 DNA: TGTGCCAGCAGTTACCCCAGCGGGGGGGCCTTTGATACGCAGTATTTT
CDR3 length: 12; V gene: TRBV29-1; clone size: .; D gene: .; J gene: TRBJ1-1; CDR3 protein: CSVGPGNTEAFF; CDR3 DNA: .
CDR3 length: 17; V gene: TRBV7-6; clone size: .; D gene: TRBD2; J gene: TRBJ2-5; CDR3 protein: CASSLVGLAGYQETQYF; CDR3 DNA: TGTGCCAGCAGCTTAGTTGGCCTAGCGGGTTACCAAGAGACCCAGTACTTC
CDR3 length: 14; V gene: TRBV9; clone size: .; D gene: TRBD1; J gene: TRBJ2-7; CDR3 protein: CASSVAGQGYEQYF; CDR3 DNA: TGTGCCAGCAGCGTCGCGGGACAGGGCTACGAGCAGTACTTC
CDR3 length: 16; V gene: TRBV28; clone size: .; D gene: TRBD2; J gene: TRBJ2-2; CDR3 protein: CASSLFRTSSAGELFF; CDR3 DNA: TGTGCCAGCAGTTTATTCAGGACTAGCTCCGCCGGGGAGCTGTTTTTT
CDR3 length: 16; V gene: TRBV7-8; clone size: few; D gene: .; J gene: TRBJ1-5; CDR3 protein: CASSLVSRDSNQPQHF; CDR3 DNA: TGTGCCAGCAGCTTAGTAAGTCGGGACAGCAATCAGCCCCAGCATTTT
CDR3 length: 17; V gene: TRBV6-5; clone size: .; D gene: TRBD1; J gene: TRBJ2-3; CDR3 protein: CASSSTGTGAITDTQYF; CDR3 DNA: TGTGCCAGCAGTTCTACCGGGACAGGGGCCATCACAGATACGCAGTATTTT
CDR3 length: 14; V gene: TRBV4-1; clone size: many; D gene: TRBD1; J gene: TRBJ2-7; CDR3 protein: CASSPRQGDYEQYF; CDR3 DNA: TGCGCCAGCAGCCCGAGACAGGGGGACTACGAGCAGTACTTC
CDR3 length: 16; V gene: TRBV11-2; clone size: .; D gene: TRBD2; J gene: TRBJ2-7; CDR3 protein: CASSLGGGLWTYEQYF; CDR3 DNA: TGTGCCAGCAGCTTAGGGGGGGGACTGTGGACCTACGAGCAGTACTTC
CDR3 length: 16; V gene: TRBV6-5; clone size: few; D gene: TRBD1; J gene: TRBJ1-3; CDR3 protein: CASKTLGGSSGNTIYF; CDR3 DNA: TGTGCCAGCAAAACTTTAGGGGGCAGCTCTGGAAACACCATATATTTT
CDR3 length: 14; V gene: TRBV5-5; clone size: .; D gene: .; J gene: TRBJ2-7; CDR3 protein: CASSPDRHSVEQYF; CDR3 DNA: TGTGCCAGCAGCCCCGACAGACATTCAGTCGAGCAGTACTTC
CDR3 length: 14; V gene: TRBV19; clone size: .; D gene: TRBD2; J gene: TRBJ2-5; CDR3 protein: CASSIRAGEETQYF; CDR3 DNA: TGTGCCAGTAGTATACGCGCGGGGGAAGAGACCCAGTACTTC
CDR3 length: 15; V gene: TRBV7-2; clone size: many; D gene: TRBD1; J gene: TRBJ2-3; CDR3 protein: CASSLDRGRADTQYF; CDR3 DNA: TGTGCCAGCAGCTTAGACAGGGGCAGGGCAGATACGCAGTATTTT
CDR3 length: 13; V gene: TRBV6-6; clone size: .; D gene: .; J gene: TRBJ1-5; CDR3 protein: CASGALSRQPQHF; CDR3 DNA: TGTGCCAGCGGGGCGTTATCTCGGCAGCCCCAGCATTTT
CDR3 length: 16; V gene: TRBV19; clone size: .; D gene: .; J gene: TRBJ2-1; CDR3 protein: CASTPRSGNTYNEQFF; CDR3 DNA: TGTGCCAGTACCCCGAGGAGCGGTAATACCTACAATGAGCAGTTCTTC
CDR3 length: 18; V gene: TRBV7-9; clone size: .; D gene: TRBD2; J gene: TRBJ2-1; CDR3 protein: CASSFASGRASSYNEQFF; CDR3 DNA: TGTGCCAGCAGCTTTGCTAGCGGGAGGGCCTCCTCCTACAATGAGCAGTTCTTC
CDR3 length: 15; V gene: TRBV7-6; clone size: .; D gene: .; J gene: TRBJ2-7; CDR3 protein: CASSPLGTGNYEQYF; CDR3 DNA: TGTGCCAGCAGCCCGCTCGGGACGGGGAACTACGAGCAGTACTTC
CDR3 length: 12; V gene: TRBV7-6; clone size: .; D gene: .; J gene: TRBJ2-7; CDR3 protein: CASMDIGNEQYF; CDR3 DNA: TGTGCCAGCATGGACATTGGGAACGAGCAGTACTTC
CDR3 length: 15; V gene: TRBV11-3; clone size: .; D gene: .; J gene: TRBJ2-3; CDR3 protein: CASSNGQQVTDTQYF; CDR3 DNA: TGTGCCAGCAGCAACGGACAGCAAGTCACAGATACGCAGTATTTT